Listed below are T cell receptor beta chains from one sample, sequenced in a study of PD-L1 blockade in urothelial cancer. The repertoire was sequenced with immunoSEQ multiplex PCR; TCRdb's copy has only in-frame clones and lacks some. The sample includes about 82,000 clones, 87% of them seen just once. The source material was PBMCs, sampled around atezolizumab (anti-PD-L1) treatment. These receptors were taken from a woman in her seventies with urothelial cancer. Both conserved end residues are part of each CDR3. The D gene is left open where the match is weak. Clone size is shown for a subset of rows, as once, few, many or a class of expanded clone.

V	J	D	size	CDR3	DNA
TRBV7-6	TRBJ2-7	-	-	CASSLSWAGEQYF	TGTGCCAGCAGCCTTTCTTGGGCGGGCGAGCAGTACTTC
TRBV6-5	TRBJ1-2	TRBD1	-	CASRQPTGSYGYTF	TGTGCCAGCAGACAGCCGACAGGGAGCTATGGCTACACCTTC
TRBV4-2	TRBJ1-2	TRBD1	-	CASSQDTGVVDGYTF	TGTGCCAGCAGCCAAGATACAGGGGTTGTGGATGGCTACACCTTC
TRBV5-1	TRBJ2-5	TRBD1	-	CASSLGGQGGQETQYF	TGCGCCAGCAGCTTGGGGGGACAGGGCGGTCAAGAGACCCAGTACTTC
TRBV2	TRBJ2-1	TRBD2	-	CASSEASGGYNEQFF	TGTGCCAGCAGTGAGGCTAGCGGGGGGTACAATGAGCAGTTCTTC
TRBV9	TRBJ2-5	TRBD1	-	CASSPTGQGETETQYF	TGTGCCAGCAGCCCCACGGGACAGGGGGAGACAGAGACCCAGTACTTC
TRBV5-8	TRBJ1-1	-	once	CASSWMLTAAMNTEAFF	TGTGCCAGCAGCTGGATGCTTACAGCGGCCATGAACACTGAAGCTTTCTTT
TRBV7-7	TRBJ2-5	TRBD1	-	CASSCPGSEGAAETQYF	TGTGCCAGCAGCTGTCCCGGGTCAGAGGGGGCGGCCGAGACCCAGTACTTC
TRBV2	TRBJ2-1	-	-	CASSDRGYEQFF	TGTGCCAGCAGTGATAGGGGTTATGAGCAGTTCTTC
TRBV5-8	TRBJ2-3	TRBD1	-	CASSITQGAGTDTQYF	TGTGCCAGCAGCATAACCCAGGGGGCTGGCACAGATACGCAGTATTTT
TRBV7-2	TRBJ1-2	TRBD1	-	CASSPRTGGTKGYTF	TGTGCCAGCAGCCCGAGGACAGGGGGGACGAAAGGCTACACCTTC
TRBV7-2	TRBJ1-4	-	-	CASSPPTNEKLFF	TGTGCCAGCAGCCCTCCAACTAATGAAAAACTGTTTTTT
TRBV30	TRBJ1-1	-	-	CAWRYPRGQRGTEAFF	TGTGCCTGGAGATACCCCCGGGGACAACGGGGCACTGAAGCTTTCTTT
TRBV4-1	TRBJ1-2	TRBD1	-	CASSPTGARNYGYTF	TGCGCCAGCAGCCCTACAGGGGCTCGTAACTATGGCTACACCTTC
TRBV28	TRBJ1-5	TRBD1	-	CASRTTGGSQPQHF	TGTGCCAGCAGAACCACAGGGGGCAGTCAGCCCCAGCATTTT
TRBV7-6	TRBJ1-1	-	few	CASSLVLGGQAFF	TGTGCCAGCAGCTTAGTTTTAGGGGGTCAAGCTTTCTTT
TRBV20-1	TRBJ1-2	-	once	CSVSPVYGYTF	TGCAGTGTCTCTCCAGTCTATGGCTACACCTTC
TRBV5-1	TRBJ2-5	TRBD2	-	CASSSLAGAEETQYF	TGCGCCAGCAGCTCACTAGCGGGGGCCGAAGAGACCCAGTACTTC
TRBV29-1	TRBJ1-5	TRBD1	-	CSARTGGDQPQHF	TGCAGCGCGAGGACAGGGGGGGACCAGCCCCAGCATTTT
TRBV4-1	TRBJ2-2	-	-	CASSQATLGGSGELFF	TGCGCCAGCAGCCAAGCCACCCTAGGAGGTTCCGGGGAGCTGTTTTTT
TRBV7-2	TRBJ2-7	-	-	CASSLVISGVREQYF	TGTGCCAGCAGCTTAGTGATCTCGGGGGTCCGGGAGCAGTACTTC
TRBV5-1	TRBJ1-2	TRBD1	few	CASSLEPGTAYGYTF	TGCGCCAGCAGCTTGGAGCCTGGGACAGCTTATGGCTACACCTTC
TRBV4-2	TRBJ1-4	-	-	CASSQVAPTNEKLFF	TGTGCCAGCAGCCAAGTAGCCCCCACTAATGAAAAACTGTTTTTT
TRBV5-4	TRBJ2-7	-	-	CASSLSPGKTYEQYF	TGTGCCAGCAGCTTGTCGCCAGGGAAAACCTACGAGCAGTACTTC
TRBV10-1	TRBJ1-1	-	-	CASSESGGSPAEAFF	TGCGCCAGCAGTGAGTCCGGGGGAAGTCCGGCTGAAGCTTTCTTT
TRBV5-1	TRBJ2-3	TRBD2	-	CASSLEPSGGPGTQYF	TGCGCCAGCAGCTTGGAACCTAGCGGGGGGCCGGGTACGCAGTATTTT
TRBV7-2	TRBJ2-3	TRBD2	-	CASSEQGLAADTQYF	TGTGCCAGCAGCGAGCAGGGACTAGCGGCAGATACGCAGTATTTT
TRBV20-1	TRBJ2-7	-	few	CSLRTSYEQYF	TGCAGTCTTCGGACTTCCTACGAGCAGTACTTC
TRBV19	TRBJ2-5	TRBD1	-	CASSIRQGVQETQYF	TGTGCCAGTAGTATCCGGCAGGGGGTCCAAGAGACCCAGTACTTC
TRBV18	TRBJ1-2	TRBD1	-	CASSPTGVGGYTF	TGTGCCAGCTCACCAACAGGGGTAGGTGGCTACACCTTC
TRBV29-1	TRBJ2-3	-	-	CSGKTDTIRPDTQYF	TGCAGCGGGAAAACGGACACCATAAGGCCAGATACGCAGTATTTT
TRBV5-1	TRBJ1-1	TRBD1	-	CASSLAIPGQGNTEAFF	TGCGCCAGCAGCTTGGCCATTCCGGGACAGGGGAACACTGAAGCTTTCTTT
TRBV6-1	TRBJ1-1	-	-	CASTIFRATEAFF	TGTGCCAGCACGATCTTCAGGGCCACTGAAGCTTTCTTT
TRBV5-1	TRBJ1-1	TRBD1	-	CASSSGTGFAEAFF	TGCGCCAGCAGCTCCGGGACAGGGTTCGCTGAAGCTTTCTTT
TRBV5-6	TRBJ1-6	-	-	CASSLRELGSPLHF	TGTGCCAGCAGCTTGCGCGAGCTCGGTTCACCCCTCCACTTT
TRBV19	TRBJ2-5	TRBD2	-	CASSKTSGRAPETQYF	TGTGCCAGTAGTAAGACTAGCGGGAGGGCCCCGGAGACCCAGTACTTC
TRBV5-6	TRBJ2-1	TRBD1	-	CASSLQGSSYNEQFF	TGTGCCAGCAGCTTACAGGGGAGCTCCTACAATGAGCAGTTCTTC
TRBV27	TRBJ2-1	TRBD2	-	CASSFYPSGVYNEQFF	TGTGCCAGCAGTTTTTATCCTAGCGGGGTTTACAATGAGCAGTTCTTC
TRBV29-1	TRBJ2-1	-	once	CSVEDQLEGNEQFF	TGCAGCGTTGAAGATCAGTTAGAGGGCAATGAGCAGTTCTTC
TRBV30	TRBJ2-7	TRBD2	-	CAWSTGTSTYEQYF	TGTGCCTGGAGTACCGGGACTAGCACCTACGAGCAGTACTTC
TRBV5-5	TRBJ2-7	-	-	CASSLARQRGSYEQYF	TGTGCCAGCAGCTTGGCACGACAGCGAGGCTCCTACGAGCAGTACTTC
TRBV7-9	TRBJ2-4	-	few	CASSVASGDRGTNIQYF	TGTGCCAGCAGCGTGGCTTCAGGGGATCGGGGAACAAACATTCAGTACTTC
TRBV7-2	TRBJ2-7	TRBD2	-	CASSFPGLAIDEQYF	TGTGCCAGCAGCTTTCCTGGACTAGCTATCGACGAGCAGTACTTC
TRBV6-1	TRBJ2-7	-	-	CASSDARTAGYYEQYF	TGTGCCAGCAGTGATGCCCGGACAGCGGGATACTACGAGCAGTACTTC